The text below deals with one T cell receptor (beta chain). These data are taken from a study of blood T cell repertoires in COVID-19. The protocol was immunoSEQ multiplex PCR, while the TCRdb copy is restricted to in-frame clones and leaves out a portion. The sample carries about 270,000 clones, approximately 90% recorded once. V was pared by 2 bases and J by 0 bases, with 10 bases between. Germline V CDR1 and CDR2: MDHEN, SYDVKM. This CDR3 is built from 16 residues. Participants, about 18 to 100 years old, spanned approximately 26 US areas. The sequenced material came from PBMCs or T cells enriched from blood (not recorded which). This receptor was taken from a woman between 45 and 65 years old who had recovered from COVID-19. The chain combines TRBV28 with TRBJ1-4; D is ambiguous. The CDR3 DNA is TGTGCCAGCAGTTTACGTGCAGTTGCAACTAATGAAAAACTGTTTTTT. Amino acids: CASSLRAVATNEKLFF.